This T cell receptor (beta chain) was sequenced in a study of early T cells in non-severe SARS-CoV-2 infection. Background on the study: Investigators sequenced bulk RNA drawn from unsorted whole blood, and chains remained unpaired.

Molecules of cDNA were individually given unique molecular identifiers that were attached to them. TCRdb itself ran the 5' RACE reads through MiXCR, one entry per CDR3 protein. The sample holds under 45,000 distinct CDR3 sequences, approximately 10% seen once. Overall study findings and caveats: VDJdb-based matching was biased toward anti-spike CD8 responses and missed private and CD4 specificities.

As regards this clonotype: Its antigen is not known.

Sequencing was carried out using whole blood. This TCR was recovered from an adult who was a healthcare worker with PCR-confirmed SARS-CoV-2 infection or an uninfected control (not recorded which).

The CDR3: CSVYNAWNTEAFF. CDR3 bases: TGCAGCGTTTACAACGCCTGGAACACTGAAGCTTTCTTT. The chain uses TRBV29-1 and TRBJ1-1; D is unresolved. V lost 5 bases to trimming and J lost 1 base, with 11 bases between them. The CDR3 is 13 residues long. CDR1 is SQVTM, CDR2 ANQGSEA, per germline.